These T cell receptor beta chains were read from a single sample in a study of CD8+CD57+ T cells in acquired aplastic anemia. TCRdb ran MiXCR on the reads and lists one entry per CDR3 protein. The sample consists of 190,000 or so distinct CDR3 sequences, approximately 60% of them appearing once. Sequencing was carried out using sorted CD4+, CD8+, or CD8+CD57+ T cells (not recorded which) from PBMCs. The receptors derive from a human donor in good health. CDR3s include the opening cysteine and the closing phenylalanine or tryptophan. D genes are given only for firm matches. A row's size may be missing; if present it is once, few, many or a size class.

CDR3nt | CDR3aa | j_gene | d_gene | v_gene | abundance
TGTGCCAGCAGCCAGGTAGTCCGGGATCCAGAGCAGTACTTC | CASSQVVRDPEQYF | TRBJ2-7 | NA | TRBV7-6 | NA
TGTGCCAGCAGTTACCCCCGACAGTCCCCCCAGCATTTT | CASSYPRQSPQHF | TRBJ1-5 | NA | TRBV6-5 | NA
TGTGCCAGCAGCGCGGGACCGACGACCTACGAGCAGTACTTC | CASSAGPTTYEQYF | TRBJ2-7 | NA | TRBV7-9 | once
TGCGCCAGCAGTACTAGCGGGGCCAACAATGAGCAGTTCTTC | CASSTSGANNEQFF | TRBJ2-1 | TRBD2 | TRBV10-2 | NA
TGCGCCAGCAGCTTTGGACAAATAAGAGGGAGTGATGAGCAGTTCTTC | CASSFGQIRGSDEQFF | TRBJ2-1 | NA | TRBV5-1 | NA
TGTGCCTGGAGAGGGGCAGACTACAATGAGCAGTTCTTC | CAWRGADYNEQFF | TRBJ2-1 | NA | TRBV30 | NA
TGTGCCAGCAGGAGGGACGTCTATGGCTACACCTTC | CASRRDVYGYTF | TRBJ1-2 | NA | TRBV7-9 | NA
TGTGCCACCAGCAGAAGAGATGAAAGACCGTACGAGCAGTACTTC | CATSRRDERPYEQYF | TRBJ2-7 | NA | TRBV15 | few
TGTGCCAGCAGCTTTGGGGGAGGGGGTCTTTCGCCGAGGGAACTGTTTTTT | CASSFGGGGLSPRELFF | TRBJ1-4 | NA | TRBV7-2 | many
TGTGCCAGCAGCTTGGAAGGTCTCAAGGGGAATTCATCCCTCCACTTT | CASSLEGLKGNSSLHF | TRBJ1-6 | NA | TRBV5-6 | NA
TGCAGTGTTGCGGGAGGAAGCCCCACAGATACCCAGTATTTT | CSVAGGSPTDTQYF | TRBJ2-3 | TRBD2 | TRBV20-1 | once
TGTGCCAGCAGTCCAGAAAGCAGCTATGGCTACACCTTC | CASSPESSYGYTF | TRBJ1-2 | NA | TRBV2 | NA
TGTGCCAGCAGCGTAGACAATTTGAATTCACCCCTCCACTTT | CASSVDNLNSPLHF | TRBJ1-6 | NA | TRBV9 | NA
TGCGCCAGCAGCTCCGGGACAGACCAAGAGACCCAGTACTTC | CASSSGTDQETQYF | TRBJ2-5 | TRBD1 | TRBV5-1 | NA
TGTGCCAGCAGGGGACTAGCGGAATACAATGAGCAGTTCTTC | CASRGLAEYNEQFF | TRBJ2-1 | TRBD2 | TRBV27 | NA
TGTGCCACCAGCAGACGCTTTCGTGGGGCCTCGTTCAATGAGCAGTTCTTC | CATSRRFRGASFNEQFF | TRBJ2-1 | NA | TRBV15 | NA
TGTGCCAGTAGTATGAAGCCAGGGTCGTATGGCTACACCTTC | CASSMKPGSYGYTF | TRBJ1-2 | NA | TRBV19 | few
TGTGCCAGCAGTCAGGGGGTTAGCAATCAGCCCCAGCATTTT | CASSQGVSNQPQHF | TRBJ1-5 | TRBD1 | TRBV27 | many
TGTGCCAGCAGTGAGGGTCCTGAGCCAACCTACGAGCAGTACTTC | CASSEGPEPTYEQYF | TRBJ2-7 | NA | TRBV6-4 | NA
TGTGCCAGTAGTATAGATTCCCTAGACGATCAGCCCCAGCATTTT | CASSIDSLDDQPQHF | TRBJ1-5 | NA | TRBV19 | NA
TGCAGCGTTGGGGGTTACGGGACTCGCGATACGCAGTATTTT | CSVGGYGTRDTQYF | TRBJ2-3 | NA | TRBV29-1 | NA
TGTGCCAGCAGTTACTCGTACAGGGGTTTTGCGGGCACTGAAGCTTTCTTT | CASSYSYRGFAGTEAFF | TRBJ1-1 | TRBD1 | TRBV6-5 | few
TGTGCCACCAGCAGGTACAGGGGCGGATACGAGCAGTACTTC | CATSRYRGGYEQYF | TRBJ2-7 | TRBD1 | TRBV15 | many
TGTGCCACCAGCAGAGACCTAGGGACCTACAATGAGCAGTTCTTC | CATSRDLGTYNEQFF | TRBJ2-1 | NA | TRBV15 | NA
TGTGCCAGCAGCTTTAGACAGGGGTTTTACGAGCAGTACTTC | CASSFRQGFYEQYF | TRBJ2-7 | TRBD1 | TRBV5-5 | many
TGTGCCACCAGCAGGGACAGGGGGACCCAGAACACTGAAGCTTTCTTT | CATSRDRGTQNTEAFF | TRBJ1-1 | TRBD1 | TRBV15 | NA
TGCAGTGCTAGAGACCTAGCGGGAGGGCCTTACAATGAGCAGTTCTTC | CSARDLAGGPYNEQFF | TRBJ2-1 | TRBD2 | TRBV20-1 | once
TGTGCCAGCAGTGCCGGGACTAGCGGGGGTGATGAGCAGTTCTTC | CASSAGTSGGDEQFF | TRBJ2-1 | TRBD2 | TRBV6-2/TRBV6-3 | many
TGTGCCAGTACCGAGCTAGCGGGAGAAAGCGAGACCCAGTACTTC | CASTELAGESETQYF | TRBJ2-5 | TRBD2 | TRBV19 | many
TGTGCCAGCAGCACGACAGGGGCAGCTGGCTACACCTTC | CASSTTGAAGYTF | TRBJ1-2 | TRBD1 | TRBV7-8 | NA
TGCAGCACGGACAGGGGGGAGGTTAATGAGCAGTTCTTC | CSTDRGEVNEQFF | TRBJ2-1 | TRBD1 | TRBV29-1 | NA
TGCAGTGCGACCGCAGGGATGTTGAACACTGAAGCTTTCTTT | CSATAGMLNTEAFF | TRBJ1-1 | NA | TRBV20-1 | NA
TGTGCCAGTAGGAAGGGACAGGGATATTCCTACGAGCAGTACTTC | CASRKGQGYSYEQYF | TRBJ2-7 | TRBD1 | TRBV19 | NA
TGTGCCAGCAGCGAAGCTTTGGGTGGCAGGGGTCGGACTGAAGCTTTCTTT | CASSEALGGRGRTEAFF | TRBJ1-1 | NA | TRBV7-2 | NA
TGTGCCAGCAGTTACGGGGTATGGATTACGAATTATAGCAATCAGCCCCAGCATTTT | CASSYGVWITNYSNQPQHF | TRBJ1-5 | NA | TRBV6-6 | few
TGTGCCAGCAGCCAGAAGGACAGGCTGGATTCACCCCTCCACTTT | CASSQKDRLDSPLHF | TRBJ1-6 | TRBD1 | TRBV12-5 | NA
TGTGCCAGCAGCCAAGCAGGGTTATGGTACACTGAAGCTTTCTTT | CASSQAGLWYTEAFF | TRBJ1-1 | NA | TRBV14 | NA
TGTGCCAGCAGCTCAGGGACAGGGAGTCGCTACACCTTC | CASSSGTGSRYTF | TRBJ1-2 | TRBD1 | TRBV11-2 | NA
TGTGCCAGCAGCCTGGACTCGGTTCGGGCAGGACGCAACGTTCAGTACTTC | CASSLDSVRAGRNVQYF | TRBJ2-4 | NA | TRBV7-9 | NA
TGCGCCAGCAGCCAAGGCCACGGGGGGGCCGTGGATACGCAGTATTTT | CASSQGHGGAVDTQYF | TRBJ2-3 | TRBD2 | TRBV4-1 | NA
TGCGCCAGCAGCCAAGGCGTGCGGAATAATGAAGCTTTCTTT | CASSQGVRNNEAFF | TRBJ1-1 | NA | TRBV4-1 | NA
TGTGCCAGCAGTTCGATACAGGTAGATACGCAGTATTTT | CASSSIQVDTQYF | TRBJ2-3 | NA | TRBV6-2/TRBV6-3 | many
TGCAGCGTCCGACAGGGTATGGGAGAGACCCAGTACTTC | CSVRQGMGETQYF | TRBJ2-5 | TRBD1 | TRBV29-1 | NA
TGCGCCAGCAGCCAAGACTGGCGGGGGCGCTACGAGCAGTACTTC | CASSQDWRGRYEQYF | TRBJ2-7 | NA | TRBV7-9 | NA
TGTGCCAGCAGCCAAGAAGTAGCGGGGGACCACAATGAGCAGTTCTTC | CASSQEVAGDHNEQFF | TRBJ2-1 | TRBD2 | TRBV5-4 | once
TGTGCCAGCAGCTTGTGGGGGGCGAACTATGGCTACACCTTC | CASSLWGANYGYTF | TRBJ1-2 | NA | TRBV5-4 | many
TGTGCCACCAGCAGAGATACCCTGGCTAACTATGGCTACACCTTC | CATSRDTLANYGYTF | TRBJ1-2 | NA | TRBV15 | NA
TGTGCCAGCAGCGTTTCCCTTGGGGGGCTTTACAATGAGCAGTTCTTC | CASSVSLGGLYNEQFF | TRBJ2-1 | NA | TRBV9 | NA
TGTGCCAGTAGTGCCGGACAGATTACTGAAGCTTTCTTT | CASSAGQITEAFF | TRBJ1-1 | NA | TRBV19 | NA
TGCAGTGCTGCCAGACAACCAAGCACAGATACGCAGTATTTT | CSAARQPSTDTQYF | TRBJ2-3 | NA | TRBV20-1 | NA
TGTGCCACCAGTGATGTTAGCGGGAGCATCGACGAGCAGTACTTC | CATSDVSGSIDEQYF | TRBJ2-7 | TRBD2 | TRBV24-1 | NA
TGTGCCACAAGGGACAGGGGAAATGGCTACACCTTC | CATRDRGNGYTF | TRBJ1-2 | TRBD1 | TRBV2 | NA
TGCGCCAGCAGCTTGGAATCTGCCTACGAGCAGTACTTC | CASSLESAYEQYF | TRBJ2-7 | NA | TRBV5-1 | NA
TGTGCCAGCAGCTTGGCGGTCCCAATACGGGGACAGGGGAAAACAGATACGCAGTATTTT | CASSLAVPIRGQGKTDTQYF | TRBJ2-3 | TRBD1 | TRBV5-5 | many